This T cell receptor beta chain appears in the sequencing data of a study of graft-versus-host responses after intestinal transplantation. As for the study in general: Among the recipients, all got anti-thymocyte globulin induction and then tacrolimus and steroids for 3 to 4 years. Study-wide results and caveats: GvH clones detected in recipient marrow included some appearing first in ileum or blood.

This CDR3 is 14 amino acids long. Germline V CDR1 and CDR2: SGHRS, YFSETQ. J was trimmed by 0 bases and V by 3 bases; bases with no gene match: 1. A word on this clone: What it binds is unknown. Distinct nucleotide sequences in the sample also encode this CDR3.

Sequencing used immunoSEQ multiplex PCR; TCRdb keeps in-frame clones, though not all of them. The sample holds 20,000 to 30,000 clones, approximately 87% seen once. The origin of this receptor is a human patient who received an intestinal transplant, so some T cells may come from the graft donor. The chain is built from TRBV5-1 and TRBJ2-3; TRBD2 aligns across 7 bases. The specimen was PBMCs, collected about 27 days after intestinal transplant. This CDR3 reads CASSSGGSTDTQYF. CDR3 sequence (DNA): TGCGCCAGCAGCTCCGGGGGGAGCACAGATACGCAGTATTTT.